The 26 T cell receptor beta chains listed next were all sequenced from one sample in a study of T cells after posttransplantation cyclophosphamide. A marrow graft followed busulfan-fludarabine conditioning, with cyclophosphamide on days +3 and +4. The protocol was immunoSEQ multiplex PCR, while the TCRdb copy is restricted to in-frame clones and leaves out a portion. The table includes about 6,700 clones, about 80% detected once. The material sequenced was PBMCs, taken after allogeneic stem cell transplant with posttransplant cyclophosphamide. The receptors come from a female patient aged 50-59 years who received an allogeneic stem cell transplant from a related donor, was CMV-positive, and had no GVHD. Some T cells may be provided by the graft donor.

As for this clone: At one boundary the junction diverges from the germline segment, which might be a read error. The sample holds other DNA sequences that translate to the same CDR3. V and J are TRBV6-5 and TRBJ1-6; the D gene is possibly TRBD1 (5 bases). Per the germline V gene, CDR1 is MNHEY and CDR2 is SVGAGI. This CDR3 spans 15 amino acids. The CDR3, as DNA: TGTGCCAGCAGTTACGGCAGGGCCGTGGATTCCCCCCTCCACTTT. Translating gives CASSYGRAVDSPLHF.

CDR3 loop: CAIRDTQQSDEQYF. In nucleotides, the CDR3 is TGTGCCATCAGGGACACTCAACAATCGGACGAGCAGTACTTC. This chain links TRBV10-3 with TRBJ2-5, with a possible D match to TRBD1 (5 bases). The assigned J gene may be wrong: the sequence end matches TRBJ2-7 better. Germline V gene lookup returns CDR1 ENHRY and CDR2 SYGVKD. This CDR3 region has 14 residues.

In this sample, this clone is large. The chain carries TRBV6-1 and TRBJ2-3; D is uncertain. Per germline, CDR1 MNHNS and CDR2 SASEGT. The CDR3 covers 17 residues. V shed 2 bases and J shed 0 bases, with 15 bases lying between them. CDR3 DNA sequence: TGTGCCAGCAGTGAAAACCCGACTGTCACTAGCACAGATACGCAGTATTTT. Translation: CASSENPTVTSTDTQYF.

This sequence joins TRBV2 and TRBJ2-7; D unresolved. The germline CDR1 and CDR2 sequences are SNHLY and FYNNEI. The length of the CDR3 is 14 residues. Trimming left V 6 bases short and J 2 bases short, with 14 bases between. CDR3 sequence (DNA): TGTGCCAGCAGCCTAGGTCGGCTAGCCTACGAGCAGTACTTC. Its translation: CASSLGRLAYEQYF.

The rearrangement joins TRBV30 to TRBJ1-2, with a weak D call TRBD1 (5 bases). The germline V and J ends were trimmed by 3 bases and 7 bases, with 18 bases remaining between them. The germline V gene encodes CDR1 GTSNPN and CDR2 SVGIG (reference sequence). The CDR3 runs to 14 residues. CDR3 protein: CAWRTGEGYRGYTF. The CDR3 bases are TGTGCCTGGAGGACGGGAGAGGGGTATCGTGGCTACACCTTC.

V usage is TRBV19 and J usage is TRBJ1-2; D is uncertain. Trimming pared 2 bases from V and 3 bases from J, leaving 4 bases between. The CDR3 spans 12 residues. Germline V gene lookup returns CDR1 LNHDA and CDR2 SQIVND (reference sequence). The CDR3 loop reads CASSITDYGYTF. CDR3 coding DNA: TGTGCCAGTAGTATAACAGACTATGGCTACACCTTC.

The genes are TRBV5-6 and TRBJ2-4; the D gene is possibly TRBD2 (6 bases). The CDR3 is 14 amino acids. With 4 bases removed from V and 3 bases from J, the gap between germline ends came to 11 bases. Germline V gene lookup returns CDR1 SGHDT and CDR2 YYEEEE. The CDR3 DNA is TGTGCCAGCAGCCCCCCGGGAGTCAAAAACATTCAGTACTTC. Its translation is CASSPPGVKNIQYF.

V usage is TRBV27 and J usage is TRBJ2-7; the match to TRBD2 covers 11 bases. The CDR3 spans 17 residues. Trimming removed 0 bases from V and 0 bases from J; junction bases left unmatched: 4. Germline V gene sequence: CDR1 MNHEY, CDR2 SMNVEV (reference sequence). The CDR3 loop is CASSLSSGRATSYEQYF. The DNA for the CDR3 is TGTGCCAGCAGTTTATCTAGCGGGAGGGCAACCTCCTACGAGCAGTACTTC.

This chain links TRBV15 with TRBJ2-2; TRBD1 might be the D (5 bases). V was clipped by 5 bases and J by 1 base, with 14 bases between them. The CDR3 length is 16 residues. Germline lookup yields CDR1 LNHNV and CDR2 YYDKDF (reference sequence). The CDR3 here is CATSGGAHLNTGELFF. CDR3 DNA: TGTGCCACCAGCGGTGGGGCCCATCTGAACACCGGGGAGCTGTTTTTT.

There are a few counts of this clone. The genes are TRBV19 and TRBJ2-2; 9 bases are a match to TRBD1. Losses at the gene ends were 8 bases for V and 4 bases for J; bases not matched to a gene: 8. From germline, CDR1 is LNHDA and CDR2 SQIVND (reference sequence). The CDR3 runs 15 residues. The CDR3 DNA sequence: TGTGCCAGTTACCCGGGACAGGGTATCACCGGGGAGCTGTTTTTT. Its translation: CASYPGQGITGELFF.

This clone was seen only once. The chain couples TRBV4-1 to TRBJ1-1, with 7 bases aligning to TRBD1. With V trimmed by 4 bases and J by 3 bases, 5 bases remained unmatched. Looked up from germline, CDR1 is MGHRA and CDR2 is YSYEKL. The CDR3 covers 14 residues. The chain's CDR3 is CASSLDRTDTEAFF. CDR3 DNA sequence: TGCGCCAGCAGCCTGGACAGGACGGACACTGAAGCTTTCTTT.

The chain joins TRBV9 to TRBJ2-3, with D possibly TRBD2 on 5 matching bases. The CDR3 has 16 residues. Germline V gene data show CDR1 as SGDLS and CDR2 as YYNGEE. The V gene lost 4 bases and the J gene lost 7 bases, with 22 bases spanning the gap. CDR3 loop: CASSPGGAAGLNTQYF. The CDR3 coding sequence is TGTGCCAGCAGCCCCGGAGGCGCAGCAGGTTTGAATACGCAGTATTTT.

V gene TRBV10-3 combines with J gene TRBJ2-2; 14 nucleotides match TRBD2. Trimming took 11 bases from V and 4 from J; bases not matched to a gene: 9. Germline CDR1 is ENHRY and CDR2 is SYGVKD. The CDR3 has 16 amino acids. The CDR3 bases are TGTGCCGCCGGGACTAGCGGGGGTCGCGTCACCGGGGAGCTGTTTTTT. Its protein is CAAGTSGGRVTGELFF.

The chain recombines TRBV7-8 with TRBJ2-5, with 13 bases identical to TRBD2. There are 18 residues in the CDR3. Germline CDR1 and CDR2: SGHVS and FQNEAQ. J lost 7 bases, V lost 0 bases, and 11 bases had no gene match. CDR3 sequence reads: CASSLATTGTSGAGTQYF. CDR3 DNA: TGTGCCAGCAGCTTAGCTACTACCGGGACTAGCGGGGCGGGGACCCAGTACTTC.

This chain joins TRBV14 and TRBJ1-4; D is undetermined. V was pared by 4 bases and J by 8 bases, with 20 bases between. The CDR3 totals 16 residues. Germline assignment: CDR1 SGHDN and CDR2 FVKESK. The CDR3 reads CASSRASGRGDEKLFF. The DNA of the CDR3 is TGTGCCAGCAGCCGAGCTAGCGGGCGAGGTGACGAAAAACTGTTTTTT. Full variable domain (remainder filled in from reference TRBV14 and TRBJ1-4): EAGVTQFPSHSVIEKGQTVTLRCDPISGHDNLYWYRRVMGKEIKFLLHFVKESKQDESGMPNNRFLAERTGGTYSTLKVQPAELEDSGVYFCASSRASGRGDEKLFFGSGTQLSVL.

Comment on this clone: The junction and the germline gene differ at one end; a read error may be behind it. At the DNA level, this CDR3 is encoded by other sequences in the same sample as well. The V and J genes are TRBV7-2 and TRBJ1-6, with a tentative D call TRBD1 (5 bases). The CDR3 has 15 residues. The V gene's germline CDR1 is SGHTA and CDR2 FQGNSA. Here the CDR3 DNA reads TGTGCCAGCAGCGCCCAGGGCTCCTATAATTCCCCCCTCCACTTT. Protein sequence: CASSAQGSYNSPLHF.

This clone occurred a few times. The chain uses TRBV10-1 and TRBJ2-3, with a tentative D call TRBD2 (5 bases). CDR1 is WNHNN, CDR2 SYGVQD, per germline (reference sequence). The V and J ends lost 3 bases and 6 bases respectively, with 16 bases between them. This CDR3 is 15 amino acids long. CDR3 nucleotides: TGCGCCAGCAGTGACGGCGGAGGAGAGGCGGATACGCAGTATTTT. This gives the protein CASSDGGGEADTQYF.

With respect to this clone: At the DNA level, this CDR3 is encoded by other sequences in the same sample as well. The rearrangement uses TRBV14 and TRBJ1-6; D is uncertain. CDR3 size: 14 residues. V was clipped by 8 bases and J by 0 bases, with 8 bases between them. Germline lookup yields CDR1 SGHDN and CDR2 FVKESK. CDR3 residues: CASRSHSYNSPLHF. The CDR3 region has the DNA TGTGCCAGCCGTAGTCACTCCTATAATTCACCCCTCCACTTT.

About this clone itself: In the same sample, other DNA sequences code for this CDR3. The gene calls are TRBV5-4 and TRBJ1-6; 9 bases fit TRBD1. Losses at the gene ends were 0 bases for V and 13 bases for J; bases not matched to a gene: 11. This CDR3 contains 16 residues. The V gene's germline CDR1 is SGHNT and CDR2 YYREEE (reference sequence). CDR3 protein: CASSLGGTGTNPPLHF. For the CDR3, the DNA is TGTGCCAGCAGCTTGGGGGGGACAGGGACTAACCCCCCCCTCCACTTT.

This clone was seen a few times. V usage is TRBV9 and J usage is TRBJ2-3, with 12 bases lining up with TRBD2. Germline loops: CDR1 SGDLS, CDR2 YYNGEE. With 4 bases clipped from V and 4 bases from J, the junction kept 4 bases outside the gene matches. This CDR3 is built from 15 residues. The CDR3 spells CASSQTSGGPDTQYF. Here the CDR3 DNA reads TGTGCCAGCAGCCAGACTAGCGGGGGCCCAGATACGCAGTATTTT.

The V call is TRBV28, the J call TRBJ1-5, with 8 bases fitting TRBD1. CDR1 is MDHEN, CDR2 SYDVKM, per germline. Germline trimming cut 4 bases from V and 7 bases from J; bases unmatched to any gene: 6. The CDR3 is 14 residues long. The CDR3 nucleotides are TGTGCCAGCAGTTCCAGGGGGCGAGGACAGCCCCAGCATTTT. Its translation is CASSSRGRGQPQHF. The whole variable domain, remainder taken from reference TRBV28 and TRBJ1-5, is DVKVTQSSRYLVKRTGEKVFLECVQDMDHENMFWYRQDPGLGLRLIYFSYDVKMKEKGDIPEGYSVSREKKERFSLILESASTNQTSMYLCASSSRGRGQPQHFGDGTRLSIL.

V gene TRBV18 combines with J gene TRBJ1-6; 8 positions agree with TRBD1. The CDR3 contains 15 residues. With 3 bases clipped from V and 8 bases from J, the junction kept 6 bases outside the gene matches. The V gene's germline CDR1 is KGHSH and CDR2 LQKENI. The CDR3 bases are TGTGCCAGCTCACCTCGACAGGGGATGGATTCACCCCTCCACTTT. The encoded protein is CASSPRQGMDSPLHF.

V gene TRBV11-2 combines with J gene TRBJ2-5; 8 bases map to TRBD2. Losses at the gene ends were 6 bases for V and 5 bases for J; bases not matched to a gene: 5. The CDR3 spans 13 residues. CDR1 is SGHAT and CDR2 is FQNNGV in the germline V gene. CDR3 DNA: TGTGCCAGCAGAGCGGGAGATGTGGAGACCCAGTACTTC. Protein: CASRAGDVETQYF.

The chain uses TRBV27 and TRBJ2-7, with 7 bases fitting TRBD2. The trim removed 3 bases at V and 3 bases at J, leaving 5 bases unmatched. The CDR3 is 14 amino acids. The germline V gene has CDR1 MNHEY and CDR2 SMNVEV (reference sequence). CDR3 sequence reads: CASSFGGVGYEQYF. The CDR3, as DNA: TGTGCCAGCAGTTTTGGGGGGGTCGGCTACGAGCAGTACTTC.

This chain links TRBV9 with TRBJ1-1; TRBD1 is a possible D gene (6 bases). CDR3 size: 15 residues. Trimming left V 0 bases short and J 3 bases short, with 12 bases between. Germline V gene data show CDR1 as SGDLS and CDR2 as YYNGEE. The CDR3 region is CASSVGLGADTEAFF. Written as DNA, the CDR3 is TGTGCCAGCAGCGTAGGGCTGGGGGCTGACACTGAAGCTTTCTTT.

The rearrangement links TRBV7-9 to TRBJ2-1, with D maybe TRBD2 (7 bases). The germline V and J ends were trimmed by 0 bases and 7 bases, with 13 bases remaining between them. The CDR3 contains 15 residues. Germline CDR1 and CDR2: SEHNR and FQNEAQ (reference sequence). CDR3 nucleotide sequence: TGTGCCAGCAGCTTAGCGGGGGGGCCAAAAAATGAGCAGTTCTTC. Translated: CASSLAGGPKNEQFF.